This T cell receptor beta chain was captured in a study of technical replicates of blood from several donors (dated by TCRdb to between 2016 and 2019). Receptors were amplified or captured by the immunoSEQ multiplex PCR assay. TCRdb's version of the immuneACCESS table is confined to in-frame rearrangements and falls short of the full clone set. An unresolved V gene accounts for under half of the shortfall where checked; the remainder is of unknown origin. The sample has roughly 80,000 clones on record, 94% of them singletons. The ten largest account for 0.35% to 0.45% of the sample. A remark on this clone: The specificity of this receptor is unknown. Base-call qualities are not available, and no considerably larger clone is one nucleotide away.

The CDR3 holds 14 amino acids from the cysteine to the phenylalanine. This entry keeps only the CDR3 DNA: 42 bases, framed from base 1. V is pruned by 3 bases and J by 1 base, leaving 6 bases of the junction without a gene match. CDR1 GTSNPN and CDR2 SVGIG are derived from the germline V gene (reference sequence). The V gene is TRBV30 and the J gene is TRBJ2-7; TRBD1 matches 7 bases in the middle. This TCR was recovered from a human donor in good health. The sequencing input was T cells isolated from PBMCs. The CDR3 is CAWRRDRLSYEQYF. The nucleotide sequence reads TGTGCCTGGAGGAGGGACAGACTTTCCTACGAGCAGTACTTC.